This T cell receptor beta chain derives from a study of immune cell composition in non-small cell lung cancer. Assay used: immunoSEQ multiplex PCR; TCRdb lists only in-frame clones, some missing. The sample records roughly 2,900 clones, approximately 80% being singletons. Study-level findings and limits: Tumour-associated clones >0.5% occurred in about a third of adenocarcinomas, under 85% of squamous. Smoking pack-years did not significantly correlate with tumour TCR-beta clonality. Lung adenocarcinomas had lower top 10 clone scores and clonality than squamous tumours.

In the case of this clone: The antigen remains undetermined.

DNA was extracted from unsorted cell suspensions stored frozen. The CDR3 consists of 15 residues. The ends were cut back, 2 bases at V and 5 bases at J, with 17 bases in the middle. Germline CDR1 reads SGHRS; CDR2 reads YFSETQ. This sequence joins TRBV5-1 and TRBJ2-7, with D possibly matching TRBD2 (6 bases). The source material was lung tumor tissue. The source is a human donor with non-small cell lung cancer. The CDR3 nucleotides read TGCGCCAGCAGCTTTAGACCGACCAGGGAGGACGAGCAGTACTTC. This sequence encodes CASSFRPTREDEQYF.